This T cell receptor (beta chain) was identified during a study of CD8 T cells in ankylosing spondylitis. Each CDR3 protein is one row after TCRdb ran MiXCR on the 5' RACE reads. The sample holds 650,000 to 800,000 distinct CDR3 sequences, under 20% seen once. This CDR3 is 16 amino acids long. The germline V gene has CDR1 DFQATT and CDR2 SNEGSKA (reference sequence). The V end lost 0 bases, the J end lost 2 bases, and 14 bases lay between the germline ends. In its sample, this clonotype was seen a few times. Antigen unknown. Overall study findings and caveats: Prior literature has documented some motif variants in synovial fluid and blood from reactive arthritis. A motif in TCR beta, a set of seven to nine highly homologous variants, appeared characteristic of ankylosing spondylitis blood.

The sequence was obtained from a male donor with ankylosing spondylitis. The chain couples TRBV20-1 to TRBJ1-5, with no clear D. Material for sequencing was blood, either unsorted or a sorted T cell fraction (not recorded which). In nucleotides, the CDR3 is TGCAGTGCTAGAGATATCAAGGCCTCGGGCAATCAGCCCCAGCATTTT. Translating gives CSARDIKASGNQPQHF.